Presented here are 9 T cell receptor beta chains from one specimen sequenced in a study of cytomegalovirus exposure and HLA in healthy donors. 60 Vbeta and 13 Jbeta primers were used in PCR. The protocol was immunoSEQ multiplex PCR, while the TCRdb copy is restricted to in-frame clones and leaves out a portion. Of 120,000 to 150,000 clones listed, roughly 75% are singletons. Sequenced material: PBMCs. The receptors were gathered from a man in his forties in good health and CMV-seronegative.

The chain employs TRBV6-5 and TRBJ2-7, with D perhaps TRBD1 (5 bases). Germline V gene lookup returns CDR1 MNHEY and CDR2 SVGAGI. V was trimmed by 2 bases and J by 4 bases, leaving 18 bases between them. The CDR3 spans 16 residues. This CDR3 is CASSYGPPGLGYEQYF. As DNA, the CDR3 is TGTGCCAGCAGTTACGGACCTCCAGGGCTGGGATACGAGCAGTACTTC.

The chain carries TRBV14 and TRBJ2-7, with D tentatively TRBD1 (5 bases). CDR1 is SGHDN and CDR2 is FVKESK in the germline V gene. The V end lost 0 bases, the J end lost 7 bases, and 13 bases lay between the germline ends. The CDR3 consists of 14 residues. The CDR3 coding sequence is TGTGCCAGCAGCCAAGAGTCGGGTTACAGGGAGCAGTACTTC. This encodes CASSQESGYREQYF.

This rearrangement joins TRBV6-1 to TRBJ1-5; no clear D gene. The CDR3 sequence is 11 residues long. Germline V lookup: CDR1 MNHNS, CDR2 SASEGT. The ends were cut back, 8 bases at V and 5 bases at J, with 7 bases in the middle. In nucleotides, the CDR3 is TGTGCCAGCGGCACCGATCAGCCCCAGCATTTT. It is translated as CASGTDQPQHF.

This clone was seen more than once but under ten times. The gene calls are TRBV5-1 and TRBJ2-7, with a tentative D call TRBD2 (6 bases). Germline lookup yields CDR1 SGHRS and CDR2 YFSETQ. The CDR3 is made up of 15 amino acids. Trimming pared 5 bases from V and 6 bases from J, leaving 21 bases between. In DNA, the CDR3 is TGCGCCAGCAGAAATGACTGGGCCGCCGGGAGCGAGCAGTACTTC. This gives the protein CASRNDWAAGSEQYF.

This clone was counted only a few times. This sequence joins TRBV5-4 and TRBJ2-1; 8 positions agree with TRBD2. After removal of 10 bases from V and 7 bases from J, the junction contained 13 bases not matched to a gene. Germline values: CDR1 SGHNT, CDR2 YYREEE (reference sequence). The CDR3 has 14 residues. DNA of the CDR3: TGTGCCGTCGGAGAGCGGGGGTCTTGGAATGAGCAGTTCTTC. Translating gives CAVGERGSWNEQFF.

The chain uses TRBV10-3 and TRBJ2-7, with TRBD1 as a possible D gene (7 bases). The germline V gene encodes CDR1 ENHRY and CDR2 SYGVKD. Trimming removed 4 bases at V and 5 bases at J, with 15 bases between. This CDR3 is built from 14 residues. CDR3 in amino acids: CAISGDRDLNEQYF. The CDR3 DNA is TGTGCCATCAGTGGCGACAGGGACTTGAACGAGCAGTACTTC.

The chain is built from TRBV7-3 and TRBJ1-6; D unclear. This CDR3 is 13 amino acids long. V was cut by 5 bases and J by 7 bases, with 9 bases left in between. CDR1 SGHTA and CDR2 FQGTGA come from the germline V gene. In DNA, the CDR3 is TGTGCCAGCAGCATTAACCGGAATTCACCCCTCCACTTT. Protein product: CASSINRNSPLHF.

This chain links TRBV5-1 with TRBJ1-5; TRBD1 matches 7 bases. The CDR3 is 15 amino acids. V lost 4 bases, J lost 1 base, and 5 bases stayed unmatched. Germline V gene sequence: CDR1 SGHRS, CDR2 YFSETQ. DNA of the CDR3: TGCGCCAGCAGCCCGGGACAGCGAAGCAATCAGCCCCAGCATTTT. It is translated as CASSPGQRSNQPQHF.

This clone was seen a few times. The chain employs TRBV6-5 and TRBJ1-1; TRBD1 matches 9 bases. The V segment lost 2 bases and the J segment 5 bases; nucleotides outside the gene matches: 3. From germline, CDR1 is MNHEY and CDR2 SVGAGI. CDR3 length: 14 amino acids. CDR3 sequence reads: CASSYGTGQTEAFF. CDR3 nucleotide sequence: TGTGCCAGCAGTTACGGGACAGGGCAAACTGAAGCTTTCTTT.